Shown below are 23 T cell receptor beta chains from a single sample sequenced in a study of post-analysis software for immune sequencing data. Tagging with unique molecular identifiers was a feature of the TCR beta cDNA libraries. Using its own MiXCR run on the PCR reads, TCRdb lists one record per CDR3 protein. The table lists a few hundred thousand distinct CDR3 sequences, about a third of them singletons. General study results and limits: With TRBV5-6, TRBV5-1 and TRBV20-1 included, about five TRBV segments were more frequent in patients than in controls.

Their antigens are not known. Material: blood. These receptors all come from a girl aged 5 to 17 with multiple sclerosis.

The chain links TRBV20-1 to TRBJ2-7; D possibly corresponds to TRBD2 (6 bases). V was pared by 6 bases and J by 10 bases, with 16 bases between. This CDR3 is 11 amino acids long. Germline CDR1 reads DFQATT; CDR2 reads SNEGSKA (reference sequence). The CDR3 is CSALRGAIQYF. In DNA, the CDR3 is TGCAGTGCCCTCCGCGGGGCAATCCAGTACTTC.

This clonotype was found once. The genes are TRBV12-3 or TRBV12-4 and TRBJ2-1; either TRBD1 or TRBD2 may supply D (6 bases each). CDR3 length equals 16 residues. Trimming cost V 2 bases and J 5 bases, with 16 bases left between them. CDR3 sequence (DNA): TGTGCCAGCAGTTTAAGTGGGGGGCTGGGGCACAATGAGCAGTTCTTC. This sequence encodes CASSLSGGLGHNEQFF.

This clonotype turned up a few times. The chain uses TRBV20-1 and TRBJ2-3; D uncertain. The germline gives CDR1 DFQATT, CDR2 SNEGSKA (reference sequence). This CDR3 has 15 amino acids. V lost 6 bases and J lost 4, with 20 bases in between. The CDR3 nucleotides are TGCAGTGCCGACGGCTCTTGGAAGAGACCAGATACGCAGTATTTT. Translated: CSADGSWKRPDTQYF.

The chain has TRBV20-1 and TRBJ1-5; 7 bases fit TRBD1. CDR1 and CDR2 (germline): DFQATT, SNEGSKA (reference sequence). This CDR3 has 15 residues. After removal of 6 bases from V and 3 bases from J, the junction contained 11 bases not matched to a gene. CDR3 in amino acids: CSAQPGGRDNQPQHF. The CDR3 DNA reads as TGCAGTGCGCAGCCAGGGGGAAGGGACAATCAGCCCCAGCATTTT.

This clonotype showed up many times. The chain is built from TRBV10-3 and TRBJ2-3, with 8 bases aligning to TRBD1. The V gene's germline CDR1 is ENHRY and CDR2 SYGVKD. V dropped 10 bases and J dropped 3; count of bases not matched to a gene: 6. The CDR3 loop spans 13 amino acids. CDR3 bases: TGTGCCACCACAGGGGGTGGGACAGATACGCAGTATTTT. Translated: CATTGGGTDTQYF.

The CDR3 loop is CASSLGEGCNTEAFF. CDR3 nucleotide sequence: TGCGCCAGCAGCTTGGGGGAGGGATGCAACACTGAAGCTTTCTTT. The chain links TRBV5-1 to TRBJ1-1; no definite D call. Germline CDR1 and CDR2: SGHRS and YFSETQ. V lost 0 bases, J lost 2 bases, and 11 bases lay in between. CDR3 length: 15 residues. Variable domain in full (rest from reference TRBV5-1 and TRBJ1-1): KAGVTQTPRYLIKTRGQQVTLSCSPISGHRSVSWYQQTPGQGLQFLFEYFSETQRNKGNFPGRFSGRQFSNSRSEMNVSTLELGDSALYLCASSLGEGCNTEAFFGQGTRLTVV.

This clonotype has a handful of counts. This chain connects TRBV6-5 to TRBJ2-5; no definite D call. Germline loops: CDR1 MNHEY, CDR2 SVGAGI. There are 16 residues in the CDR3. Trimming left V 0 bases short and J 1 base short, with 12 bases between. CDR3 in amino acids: CASSYSGGRTQETQYF. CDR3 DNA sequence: TGTGCCAGCAGTTACTCTGGCGGAAGGACCCAAGAGACCCAGTACTTC.

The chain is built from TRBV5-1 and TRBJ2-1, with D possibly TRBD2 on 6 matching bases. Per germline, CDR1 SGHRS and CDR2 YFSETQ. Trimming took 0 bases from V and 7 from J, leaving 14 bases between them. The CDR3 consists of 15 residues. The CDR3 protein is CASSLDLAMGNEQFF. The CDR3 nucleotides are TGCGCCAGCAGCTTGGACCTAGCGATGGGTAATGAGCAGTTCTTC.

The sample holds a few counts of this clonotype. CDR3 sequence: CATSRTDRPSNQPQHF. The CDR3 DNA sequence: TGTGCCACCAGCAGAACGGACAGACCTAGCAATCAGCCCCAGCATTTT. V and J are TRBV15 and TRBJ1-5; possibly TRBD1 for D (6 bases). Deletions cut 2 bases from V and 0 bases from J, with 11 bases between. The CDR3 consists of 16 residues. In germline, CDR1 is LNHNV, CDR2 YYDKDF (reference sequence).

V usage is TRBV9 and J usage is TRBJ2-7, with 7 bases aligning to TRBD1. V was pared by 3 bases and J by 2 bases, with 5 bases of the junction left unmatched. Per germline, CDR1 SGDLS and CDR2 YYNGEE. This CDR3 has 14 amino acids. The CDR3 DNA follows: TGTGCCAGCAGCGCCCGGGACAGCCCCTACGAGCAGTACTTC. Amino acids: CASSARDSPYEQYF.

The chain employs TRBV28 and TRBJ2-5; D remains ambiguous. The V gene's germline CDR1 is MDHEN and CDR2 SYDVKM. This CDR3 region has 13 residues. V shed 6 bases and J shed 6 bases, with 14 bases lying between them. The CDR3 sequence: CASRRSFGQTQYF. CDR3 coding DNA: TGTGCCAGCAGACGGTCTTTCGGGCAGACCCAGTACTTC.

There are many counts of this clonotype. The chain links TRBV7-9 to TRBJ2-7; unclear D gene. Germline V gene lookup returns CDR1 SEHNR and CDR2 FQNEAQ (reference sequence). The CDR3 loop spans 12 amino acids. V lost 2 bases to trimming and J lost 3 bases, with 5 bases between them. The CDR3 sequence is CASSLLGYEQYF. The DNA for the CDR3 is TGTGCCAGCAGCTTACTGGGCTACGAGCAGTACTTC.

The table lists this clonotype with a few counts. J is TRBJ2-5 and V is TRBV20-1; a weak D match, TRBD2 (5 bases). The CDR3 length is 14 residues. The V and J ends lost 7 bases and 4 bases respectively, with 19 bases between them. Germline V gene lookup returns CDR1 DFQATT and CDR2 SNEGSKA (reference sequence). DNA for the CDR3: TGCAGTGTTCACGCGGGTCCGCTGGGAGAGACCCAGTACTTC. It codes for CSVHAGPLGETQYF.

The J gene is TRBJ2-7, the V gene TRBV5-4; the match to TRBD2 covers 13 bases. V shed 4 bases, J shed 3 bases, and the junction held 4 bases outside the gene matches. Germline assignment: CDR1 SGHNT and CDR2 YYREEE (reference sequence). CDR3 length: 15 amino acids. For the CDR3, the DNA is TGTGCCAGCAGCCCCGGGACTAGCGGGGTCTACGAGCAGTACTTC. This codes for CASSPGTSGVYEQYF.

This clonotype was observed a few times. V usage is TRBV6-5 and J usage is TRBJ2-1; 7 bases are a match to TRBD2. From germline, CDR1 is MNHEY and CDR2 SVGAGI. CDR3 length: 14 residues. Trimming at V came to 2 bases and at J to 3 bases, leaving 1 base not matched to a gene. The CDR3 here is CASSYRDYYNEQFF. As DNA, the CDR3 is TGTGCCAGCAGTTACCGGGACTACTACAATGAGCAGTTCTTC.

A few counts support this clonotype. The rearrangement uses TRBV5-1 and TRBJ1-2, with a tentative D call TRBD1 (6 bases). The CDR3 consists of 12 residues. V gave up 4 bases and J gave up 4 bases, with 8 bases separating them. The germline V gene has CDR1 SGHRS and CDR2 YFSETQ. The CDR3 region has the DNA TGCGCCAGCAGCACGGACAGCTATGGCTACACCTTC. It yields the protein CASSTDSYGYTF.

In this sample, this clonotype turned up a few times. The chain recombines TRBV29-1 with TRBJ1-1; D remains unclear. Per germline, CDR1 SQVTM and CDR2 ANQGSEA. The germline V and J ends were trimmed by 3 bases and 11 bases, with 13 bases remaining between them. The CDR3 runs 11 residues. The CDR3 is CSVDFGRTAFF. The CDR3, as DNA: TGCAGCGTTGATTTTGGGAGGACGGCTTTCTTT.

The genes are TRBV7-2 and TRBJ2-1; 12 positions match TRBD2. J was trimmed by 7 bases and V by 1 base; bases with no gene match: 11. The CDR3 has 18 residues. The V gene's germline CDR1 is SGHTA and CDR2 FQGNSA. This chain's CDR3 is CASSLEGPLAGGGNEQFF. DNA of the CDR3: TGTGCCAGCAGCTTAGAGGGACCACTAGCGGGGGGCGGGAATGAGCAGTTCTTC.

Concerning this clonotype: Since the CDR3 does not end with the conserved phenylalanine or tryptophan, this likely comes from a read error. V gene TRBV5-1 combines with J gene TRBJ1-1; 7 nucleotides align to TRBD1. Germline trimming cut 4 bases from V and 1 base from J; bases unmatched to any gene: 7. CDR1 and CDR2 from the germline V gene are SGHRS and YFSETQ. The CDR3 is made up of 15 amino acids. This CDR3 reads CASSPGQVQNTEAFV. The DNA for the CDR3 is TGCGCCAGCAGCCCTGGACAGGTTCAGAACACTGAAGCTTTCGTT.

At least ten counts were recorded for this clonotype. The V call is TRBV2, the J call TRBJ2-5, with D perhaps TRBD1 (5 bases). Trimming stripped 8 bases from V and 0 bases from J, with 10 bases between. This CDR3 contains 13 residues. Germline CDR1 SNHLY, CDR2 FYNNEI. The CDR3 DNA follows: TGTGCCAGCGGGGCCCAGAACCAAGAGACCCAGTACTTC. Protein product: CASGAQNQETQYF.

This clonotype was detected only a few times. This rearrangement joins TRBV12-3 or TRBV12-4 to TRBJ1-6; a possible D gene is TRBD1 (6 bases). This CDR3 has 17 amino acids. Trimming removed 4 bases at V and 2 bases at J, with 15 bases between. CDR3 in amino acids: CASSSRKGDTYNSPLHF. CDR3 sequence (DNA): TGTGCCAGCAGTTCCCGGAAGGGGGACACCTATAATTCACCCCTCCACTTT.

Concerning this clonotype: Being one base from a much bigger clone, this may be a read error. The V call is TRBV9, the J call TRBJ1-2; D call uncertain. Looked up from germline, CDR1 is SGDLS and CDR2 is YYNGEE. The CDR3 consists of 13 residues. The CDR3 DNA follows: TGTGCCGGCAGCGTAGTGGAGGGCTATGGCTACACCTTC. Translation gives CAGSVVEGYGYTF.

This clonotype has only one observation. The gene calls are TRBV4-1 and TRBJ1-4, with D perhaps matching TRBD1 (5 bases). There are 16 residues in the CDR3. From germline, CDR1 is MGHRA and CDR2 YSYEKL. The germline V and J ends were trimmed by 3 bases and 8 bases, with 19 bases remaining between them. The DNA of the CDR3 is TGCGCCAGCAGCCACTTGGGGGAGGGAGGTGGAGAAAAACTGTTTTTT. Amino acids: CASSHLGEGGGEKLFF.